Listed here is a single T cell receptor beta chain. As yet, its antigen is unknown. These data come from a study of shared clonotypes between healthy human individuals. As for the study in general: Three plates were used per donor for CD4 naive, three for CD4 memory, two for CD8 naive and one for CD8 memory. Findings and limits, study-wide: Despite large depth, rarefaction showed incomplete sorted-subset sequencing.

Generated by immunoSEQ multiplex PCR, the TCRdb table keeps only in-frame clones and is missing some. The sample yields roughly 1,000,000 clones, more than 75% seen once. Trimming removed 4 bases from V and 4 bases from J, with 17 bases in between. The CDR3 has 15 residues. The receptor was isolated from a man aged 18-30 years in good health. Some clones in this sample may be carry-over from other donors' samples. Sample: memory CD4+ T cells from PBMCs. Described subset: CD45RA-negative fraction. The chain links TRBV5-3 to TRBJ1-2; no firm D call. TRBV5-3 is recorded as an ORF, its role being uncertain. CDR3 amino acids: CARSPGPRRVYGYTF. CDR3 bases: TGTGCCAGAAGCCCCGGGCCCCGGAGGGTCTATGGCTACACCTTC.